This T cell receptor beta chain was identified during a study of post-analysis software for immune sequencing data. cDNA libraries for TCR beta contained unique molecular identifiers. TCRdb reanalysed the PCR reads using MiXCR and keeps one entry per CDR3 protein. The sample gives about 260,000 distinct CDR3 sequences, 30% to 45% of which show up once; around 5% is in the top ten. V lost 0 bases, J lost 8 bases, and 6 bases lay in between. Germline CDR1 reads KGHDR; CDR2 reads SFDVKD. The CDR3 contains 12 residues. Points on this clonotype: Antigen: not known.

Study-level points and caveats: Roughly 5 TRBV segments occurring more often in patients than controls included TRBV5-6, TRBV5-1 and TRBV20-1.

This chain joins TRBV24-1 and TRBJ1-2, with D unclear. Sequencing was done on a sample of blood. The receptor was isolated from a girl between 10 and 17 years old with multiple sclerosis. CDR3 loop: CATSDLKGGYTF. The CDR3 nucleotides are TGTGCCACCAGTGATTTGAAAGGGGGCTACACCTTC.